This TCR beta chain was sequenced in a study of T cells in localized non-small cell lung cancer. This CDR3 has 12 residues. From germline, CDR1 is MNHEY and CDR2 SMNVEV (reference sequence). Trimming pared 5 bases from V and 10 bases from J, leaving 11 bases between. This clone was seen only once. Its antigen is not identified. Points from the study as a whole: Paired adjacent lung recovered a median approximately 57 of the top 100 tumor clones. Prolonged overall survival went with higher T cell density in the blood.

Profiling relied on immunoSEQ multiplex PCR, and the TCRdb table lists in-frame clones only, not all of them. Altogether over 65,000 clones are present, approximately 84% being singletons, with the ten largest covering 1% to 1.5%. The chain has TRBV27 and TRBJ1-4; D uncertain. The source was peripheral blood, collected before any cancer treatment. This sequence originates from a female donor over 55 with stage I lung adenocarcinoma. CDR3 nucleotides: TGTGCCAGCAGTACCAATCGAGGAAAACTGTTTTTT. It translates to CASSTNRGKLFF.